This TCR beta chain was sequenced during a study of T cell responses to AZD1222 COVID-19 vaccine. Combined were second doses at about 4 or about 12 weeks. Regarding this clone: The antigen remains undetermined.

Study-wide points: The study found vaccine-associated CD4 TCRs spanning spike, dominant at 160-218 and 743-854. Nearly half of the spike-specific TCRs reportedly recognize variant regions that carry no mutations. Two AZD1222 doses significantly raised spike-specific TCR breadth and depth over controls.

Profiled with immunoSEQ multiplex PCR; TCRdb holds only in-frame clones, not every one. The table lists about 140,000 clones, roughly 90% of them singletons. The ends lost 0 bases at V and 14 bases at J; junction bases unmatched: 9. The CDR3 contains 15 residues. CDR1 is SGHVS, CDR2 FQNEAQ, per germline. The chain employs TRBV7-8 and TRBJ2-1, with 11 bases identical to TRBD2. The sample in question was peripheral blood, obtained 28 days after the second AZD1222 dose. The TCR sequence derives from an adult who received the AZD1222 COVID-19 vaccine. CDR3 residues: CASSLARASGGTKFF. The CDR3 DNA follows: TGTGCCAGCAGCTTAGCGAGGGCTAGCGGGGGGACGAAGTTCTTC.